This T cell receptor beta chain was profiled in a study of technical replicates of blood from several donors. A note on this clone: At one end, the junction sequence differs from germline, possibly due to a read error.

Libraries were prepared by immunoSEQ multiplex PCR; TCRdb keeps only in-frame clonotypes and omits some of them. Of tens of thousands of clones detected, 94% appear once; the ten largest clones hold 0.25%. CDR1 and CDR2 from the germline V gene are SSHAT and FNYEAQ (reference sequence). The CDR3 contains 15 residues. The chain is built from TRBV7-7 and TRBJ2-3, with D maybe TRBD2 (7 bases). Sequenced input: T cells isolated from PBMCs. This TCR was sampled from a human donor in good health. The CDR3 DNA is TGTGCTAGCAGCCCCCTGATAGGACACGGGGGGCCGCAGTATTTT. This codes for CASSPLIGHGGPQYF.